This entry features one T cell receptor beta chain sequence. In this sample, this clone turned up a few times. Its cognate antigen has yet to be identified. No base quality information exists; no much larger clone differs at one position. The data stem from a study of monozygotic twins with cystic fibrosis (dated by TCRdb to about 2021). Notes on the research overall: Barcoded libraries were prepared from approximately 3 micrograms of fragmented DNA with 15 PCR cycles. To gauge how much genetics shapes V and J gene usage, the researchers compared TCR beta repertoires both within and across 16 monozygotic twin pairs who have cystic fibrosis. The cohort comprised ten female and six male twin pairs aged roughly 2.0 to 40 years, median approximately 10 years, mostly children and adolescents. On the day blood was drawn, the twins' weight-for-height and FEVPerc (FEV1 disease centile) were ranked against those of the 1,000 or so cohort participants. Data for three of the twin pairs had been reported previously in another context. Summary of the overall study and its limitations: Simpson clonality was generally low (median around 0.01), suggesting a naive-dominated repertoire, with higher clonality in the most severely affected patients. In 13 of 16 pairs, V gene usage most closely resembled the co-twin's, and the same held for J usage in 8 of 16 pairs, a pattern suggesting genetic constraints. Significantly higher nucleotide-identical clonotype sharing was observed within monozygotic CF twin pairs than between unrelated CF individuals (P = 0.000026, Mann-Whitney). No association turned up between shared CDR3 numbers and age, concordance or disease severity, and the cohort was small.

The germline V gene sets CDR1 to MDHEN and CDR2 to SYDVKM. From the cysteine through the phenylalanine, the CDR3 covers 14 amino acids. Only CDR3 DNA is held: 42 bases, read in frame from base 1. The junction shows trimming of 3 bases on V and 8 bases on J, plus 16 bases between the germline ends. Following the manufacturer's instructions, TCR beta CDR3 regions were amplified by multiplex PCR with the immunoSEQ immune profiling system. An Illumina NextSeq system was used for sequencing. On the authors' methods: The immunoSEQ Analyzer platform handled processing of the sequence data, and clonality was calculated by taking the square root of Simpson's index of productive rearrangements. Similarity in V and J usage was quantified by Jensen-Shannon distance, and CDR3 generation probabilities were calculated with OLGA. The immuneACCESS database (August 2020) and VDJdb (December 2020) were searched for shared CDR3 sequences. This immuneACCESS table, as held by TCRdb, lists in-frame sequences with V and J called but not all clones. Of the missing ones, under half trace to an unresolved V gene in checked studies; the others have no known cause. D and trimming were read from the DNA, whereas the V and J calls and clone size are those reported in that table. In this sample the table shows about 14,000 clones, approximately 92% of which occur a single time. Jointly, the top ten make up approximately 9.1% of the sample.

The twin pairs came from the European Cystic Fibrosis Twin and Sibling Study Cohort, which recruited patients from roughly 160 CF clinics across 14 European countries. Zygosity and CFTR genotype were confirmed in-house, and zygosity was tested by multiplex PCR of nine short tandem repeat loci. Peripheral blood was sampled from each twin, and clinical parameters were recorded on the day of blood sampling. Genomic DNA was isolated from peripheral blood cells with phenol/chloroform and kept in TE buffer at 4 degrees C. Material: blood. The rearrangement joined TRBV28 to TRBJ1-2; the best D guess is TRBD1, with 5 bases matching. The receptor's source is a girl aged 2 to 9 with cystic fibrosis. The CDR3 sequence is CASSFLGDRRGYTF. The DNA sequence is given as TGTGCCAGCAGTTTCCTGGGGGACCGGCGGGGCTACACCTTC.